This TCR beta chain was identified in a study of OX40 agonist ivuxolimab in advanced cancers. The data were produced by immunoSEQ multiplex PCR, yet TCRdb's version contains in-frame clones alone and is incomplete. Of around 140,000 clones in the sample, approximately 90% were seen once. This clone was counted a single time. V shed 6 bases, J shed 0 bases, and the junction held 7 bases outside the gene matches. The germline gives CDR1 MDHEN, CDR2 SYDVKM. The CDR3 runs to 15 residues. This clonotype was obtained from an adult with an advanced solid tumor such as melanoma, head and neck, liver or kidney cancer. The sequenced sample was CD4+ or CD8+ T cells sorted from blood, obtained in a trial of the OX40 agonist ivuxolimab. V is TRBV28 and J is TRBJ2-7, with 8 bases that match TRBD1. As DNA, the CDR3 is TGTGCCAGCAGGTTCCGGGACAGGAGCTCCTACGAGCAGTACTTC. It yields the protein CASRFRDRSSYEQYF.